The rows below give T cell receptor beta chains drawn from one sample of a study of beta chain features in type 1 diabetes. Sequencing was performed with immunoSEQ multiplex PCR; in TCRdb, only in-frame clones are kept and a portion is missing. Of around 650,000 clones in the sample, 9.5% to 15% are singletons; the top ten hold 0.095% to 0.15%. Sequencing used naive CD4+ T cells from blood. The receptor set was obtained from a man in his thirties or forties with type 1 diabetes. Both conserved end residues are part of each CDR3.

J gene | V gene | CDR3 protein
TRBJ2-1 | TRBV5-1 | CASSNEAGGYYREQFF
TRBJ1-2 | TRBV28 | CASSPQTGAGGYTF
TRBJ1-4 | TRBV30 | CAWSVRGSNEKLFF
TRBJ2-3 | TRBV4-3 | CASSQEGTVSDTQYF
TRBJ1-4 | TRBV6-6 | CASSYDGKLFF
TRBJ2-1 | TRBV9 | CASSATGGAFDEQFF
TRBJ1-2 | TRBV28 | CASSSRGRDGYTF
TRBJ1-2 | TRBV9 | CASSVGVNLGGYTF
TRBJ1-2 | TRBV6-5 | CASSYSNSLSYGYTF
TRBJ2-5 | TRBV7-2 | CASSLPLLGGRRETQYF
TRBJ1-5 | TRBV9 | CASSALDLGEPQHF
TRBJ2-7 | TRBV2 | CASKWSGGPDYEQYF
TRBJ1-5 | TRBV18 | CASSPRGNVSNQPQHF
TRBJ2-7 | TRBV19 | CASSMWLNSYEQYF
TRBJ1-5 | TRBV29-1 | CSVRTASNQPQHF
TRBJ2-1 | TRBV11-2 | CASSLGLAGNEQFF
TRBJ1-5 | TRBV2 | CASSWTGGNQPQHF
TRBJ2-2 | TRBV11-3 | CASSSDRRWNTGELFF
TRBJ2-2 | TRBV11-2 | CASSLGQGAVDGELFF
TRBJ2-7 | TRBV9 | CASSVESGQGVYEQYF
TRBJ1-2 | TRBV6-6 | CASSYPDGNYGYTF
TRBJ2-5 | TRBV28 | CASSLPDRLSPETQYF
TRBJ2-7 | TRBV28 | CASSPSGGAEQYF
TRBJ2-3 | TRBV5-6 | CASSLESDTQYF
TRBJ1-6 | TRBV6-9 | CASAPGQYNSPLHF